Shown below are 20 T cell receptor beta chains from a single sample sequenced in a study of blood T cell repertoires in COVID-19. Libraries were prepared by immunoSEQ multiplex PCR; TCRdb keeps only in-frame clonotypes and omits some of them. The sample lists approximately 190,000 clones, roughly four fifths seen once, with around 6.3% in the top ten. What was sequenced was peripheral blood. The receptors here all came from a woman aged 35 to 49 with acute or convalescent COVID-19.

A word on this clone: A read error is possible here, since a much larger clone lies one base away. Distinct nucleotide sequences in the sample also encode this CDR3. The V and J genes are TRBV7-9 and TRBJ2-2; D ambiguous. CDR1 SEHNR and CDR2 FQNEAQ come from the germline V gene (reference sequence). V was shortened by 1 base and J by 1 base, with 10 bases between the two germline ends. The CDR3 sequence is 16 residues long. CDR3 loop: CASSLVRQVNTGELFF. The CDR3 bases are TGTGCCAGCAGCTTAGTAAGGCAGGTGAACACCGGGGAGCTGTTTTTT.

The V and J genes are TRBV5-4 and TRBJ2-7; TRBD1 matches 7 bases. The V gene end was trimmed by 4 bases and the J gene end by 2 bases; junction bases not matched to a gene: 9. Germline V gene lookup returns CDR1 SGHNT and CDR2 YYREEE (reference sequence). The CDR3 runs to 15 residues. CDR3 in DNA: TGTGCCAGCAGCCGCGAGACAGGGACGGCCTACGAGCAGTACTTC. This encodes CASSRETGTAYEQYF.

The chain combines TRBV5-4 with TRBJ1-1, with TRBD1 as a possible D gene (5 bases). The CDR3 sequence is 16 residues long. Germline V CDR1 and CDR2: SGHNT, YYREEE (reference sequence). V was clipped by 3 bases and J by 4 bases, with 19 bases between them. The CDR3 sequence is CASSSGGSGRGTEAFF. The CDR3 nucleotides read TGTGCCAGCAGCTCCGGGGGGTCAGGGAGGGGCACTGAAGCTTTCTTT.

The J gene is TRBJ2-1, the V gene TRBV5-1; 7 bases map to TRBD1. This CDR3 has 14 amino acids. The V segment lost 4 bases and the J segment 8 bases; nucleotides outside the gene matches: 9. In germline, CDR1 is SGHRS, CDR2 YFSETQ. CDR3 nucleotides: TGCGCCAGCAGCAGAGGGGGCAGTATCGATGAGCAGTTCTTC. Translation gives CASSRGGSIDEQFF.

The chain couples TRBV18 to TRBJ2-2, with D possibly TRBD2 on 5 matching bases. Germline CDR1 KGHSH, CDR2 LQKENI. The CDR3 has 15 amino acids. V was pared by 2 bases and J by 2 bases, with 9 bases between. The CDR3 DNA is TGTGCCAGCTCACCAAGGCTAGCAAACACCGGGGAGCTGTTTTTT. As protein: CASSPRLANTGELFF.

In this sample, this clone turned up once. The rearrangement joins TRBV2 to TRBJ1-4; tentatively, D is TRBD1 (5 bases). V was trimmed by 1 base and J by 9 bases, leaving 9 bases between them. The CDR3 has 13 amino acids. CDR1 and CDR2 (germline): SNHLY, FYNNEI. CDR3 nucleotides: TGTGCCAGCAGTGAAGTGGAGGGGAAAAAACTGTTTTTT. This translates into CASSEVEGKKLFF.

In its sample, this clone was seen once. Distinct nucleotide sequences in the sample also encode this CDR3. CDR3 in DNA: TGTGCCTGGAGTGTTGGGGGGTATGGCTACACCTTC. This sequence encodes CAWSVGGYGYTF. The rearrangement joins TRBV30 to TRBJ1-2; D might be TRBD1 (5 bases). CDR1 and CDR2 from the germline V gene are GTSNPN and SVGIG (reference sequence). Trimming removed 0 bases from V and 5 bases from J, with 7 bases in between. CDR3 length: 12 amino acids.

The V gene is TRBV24-1, the J gene TRBJ1-5, with TRBD1 matching 7 bases. CDR1 is KGHDR, CDR2 SFDVKD, per germline. The ends lost 4 bases at V and 10 bases at J; junction bases unmatched: 12. The length of the CDR3 is 15 residues. The CDR3 reads CATSDARDRVKPQHF. DNA of the CDR3: TGTGCCACCAGTGACGCCCGGGACAGAGTAAAACCCCAGCATTTT.

The rearrangement links TRBV30 to TRBJ2-7; possible D gene TRBD2, 5 bases. Germline CDR1 is GTSNPN and CDR2 is SVGIG (reference sequence). The CDR3 extends over 12 amino acids. V lost 3 bases and J 3 bases, leaving 9 bases between the germline ends. The CDR3: CAWRTGNYEQYF. The CDR3 region has the DNA TGTGCCTGGAGGACGGGGAACTACGAGCAGTACTTC.

This rearrangement joins TRBV28 to TRBJ2-5, with TRBD2 matching 8 bases. Germline CDR1 reads MDHEN; CDR2 reads SYDVKM. The CDR3 loop spans 16 amino acids. The ends lost 4 bases at V and 4 bases at J; junction bases unmatched: 11. CDR3 residues: CASSSRGSGSLETQYF. The CDR3 coding sequence is TGTGCCAGCAGTTCGCGGGGGAGCGGGAGCCTAGAGACCCAGTACTTC.

V gene TRBV2 combines with J gene TRBJ1-1; D is perhaps TRBD1 (5 bases). Germline values: CDR1 SNHLY, CDR2 FYNNEI. With 7 bases removed from V and 4 bases from J, the gap between germline ends came to 13 bases. This CDR3 region has 13 residues. The CDR3 region is CASKLDGGTEAFF. In DNA form, the CDR3 reads TGTGCCAGCAAACTTGACGGGGGCACTGAAGCTTTCTTT.

V gene TRBV3-1 (or the pseudogene TRBV3-2) combines with J gene TRBJ2-1; a weak D match, TRBD1 (6 bases). From germline, CDR1 is LGHDT and CDR2 YNNKEL (reference sequence). The CDR3 is 15 amino acids. Trimming stripped 4 bases from V and 0 bases from J, with 10 bases between. In DNA, the CDR3 is TGTGCCAGCAGCCCCGAGACAGGCTCCTACAATGAGCAGTTCTTC. Encoded protein: CASSPETGSYNEQFF.

The rearrangement links TRBV18 to TRBJ1-4; D may be TRBD1 (5 bases). Looked up from germline, CDR1 is KGHSH and CDR2 is LQKENI. This CDR3 is built from 15 residues. Trimming cost V 2 bases and J 8 bases, with 15 bases left between them. CDR3 sequence (DNA): TGTGCCAGCTCACCAGGGTCCATCGGGGGAGAAAAACTGTTTTTT. It encodes CASSPGSIGGEKLFF. Full variable domain (missing parts from reference TRBV18 and TRBJ1-4): NAGVMQNPRHLVRRRGQEARLRCSPMKGHSHVYWYRQLPEEGLKFMVYLQKENIIDESGMPKERFSAEFPKEGPSILRIQQVVRGDSAAYFCASSPGSIGGEKLFFGSGTQLSVL.

This chain connects TRBV3-1 (or the pseudogene TRBV3-2) to TRBJ2-7; perhaps TRBD1 as D (6 bases). The germline gives CDR1 LGHDT, CDR2 YNNKEL (reference sequence). The CDR3 is 15 residues long. The V end was cut by 5 bases, the J end by 2 bases, with 16 bases between. The CDR3 DNA sequence: TGTGCCAGCAGCGGCGGACAGCTTCACCCCTACGAGCAGTACTTC. Residues: CASSGGQLHPYEQYF.

This clone was observed a handful of times. This chain joins TRBV30 and TRBJ2-1; D possibly corresponds to TRBD2 (6 bases). The germline CDR1 and CDR2 sequences are GTSNPN and SVGIG (reference sequence). The V end was cut by 2 bases, the J end by 8 bases, with 16 bases between. CDR3 size: 14 residues. DNA for the CDR3: TGTGCCTGGAGTTCGGGACTGGCGAGCGATGAGCAGTTCTTC. It yields the protein CAWSSGLASDEQFF.

The J gene is TRBJ2-3, the V gene TRBV6-5; perhaps TRBD1 as D (5 bases). V was trimmed by 2 bases and J by 3 bases, leaving 12 bases between them. This CDR3 contains 15 residues. Germline lookup yields CDR1 MNHEY and CDR2 SVGAGI. The CDR3 DNA reads TGTGCCAGCAGTTACGGGGCTCGGGTAACAGATACGCAGTATTTT. Its protein is CASSYGARVTDTQYF.

The chain uses TRBV7-6 and TRBJ2-5; D is possibly TRBD2 (5 bases). The CDR3 length is 15 residues. The germline V gene has CDR1 SGHVS and CDR2 FNYEAQ. The germline V and J ends were trimmed by 2 bases and 0 bases, with 10 bases remaining between them. DNA of the CDR3: TGTGCCAGCAGCTTACCGGGGTGGTACCAAGAGACCCAGTACTTC. Amino acids: CASSLPGWYQETQYF.

In this sample, this clone turned up a few times. The chain combines TRBV10-3 with TRBJ1-5; D not resolved. CDR1 ENHRY and CDR2 SYGVKD come from the germline V gene. The length of the CDR3 is 15 residues. V gave up 0 bases and J gave up 1 base, with 7 bases separating them. This CDR3 is CAISESELSNQPQHF. In DNA form, the CDR3 reads TGTGCCATCAGTGAGTCGGAGTTAAGCAATCAGCCCCAGCATTTT.

The V and J genes are TRBV5-6 and TRBJ1-5; tentative D call: TRBD1 (5 bases). The V end lost 1 base, the J end lost 3 bases, and 11 bases lay between the germline ends. This CDR3 comprises 15 residues. Per germline, CDR1 SGHDT and CDR2 YYEEEE. The CDR3 sequence is CASSLSRQFNQPQHF. The CDR3 DNA follows: TGTGCCAGCAGCTTGTCCCGACAGTTCAATCAGCCCCAGCATTTT.

The chain combines TRBV7-9 with TRBJ2-1, with TRBD2 matching over 11 bases. CDR3 length: 14 amino acids. Germline CDR1 is SEHNR and CDR2 is FQNEAQ (reference sequence). V shed 6 bases and J 6 bases; nucleotides not matched to a gene: 4. This CDR3 reads CASSRLAGGNEQFF. DNA for the CDR3: TGTGCCAGCAGTAGGCTAGCGGGAGGCAATGAGCAGTTCTTC.